This T cell receptor (beta chain) was obtained from a study of blood T cell repertoires in COVID-19. Across the study: Acute-phase and convalescent COVID-19 samples originated in the United States, Italy and Spain.

Cohort allocation depended upon clinical history that participants reported. Recovery meant two consecutive negative NP/OP PCR tests, professional clearance, or resolved symptoms. This CDR3 is 16 amino acids long. Deletions cut 5 bases from V and 1 base from J, with 14 bases between. Germline V gene sequence: CDR1 SGHAT, CDR2 FQNNGV. Per the study methods: Amplification of reference gene primers was used by the study to estimate nucleated cell counts. Profiled with immunoSEQ multiplex PCR; TCRdb holds only in-frame clones, not every one. V, J and clone size are taken as reported in that table, and D and trimming were inferred from the DNA itself. Counted here are 150,000 to 250,000 clones, around 90% occurring once; the ten biggest clones make up 2% to 2.5%.

The chain carries TRBV11-2 and TRBJ2-2; D possibly corresponds to TRBD2 (5 bases). Material for sequencing was PBMCs or T cells enriched from blood (not recorded which). The origin of this receptor is a woman between 25 and 40 years old who had recovered from COVID-19. Here the CDR3 reads CASSPIRGMNTGELFF. CDR3 nucleotide sequence: TGTGCCAGCAGCCCGATTAGAGGGATGAACACCGGGGAGCTGTTTTTT.